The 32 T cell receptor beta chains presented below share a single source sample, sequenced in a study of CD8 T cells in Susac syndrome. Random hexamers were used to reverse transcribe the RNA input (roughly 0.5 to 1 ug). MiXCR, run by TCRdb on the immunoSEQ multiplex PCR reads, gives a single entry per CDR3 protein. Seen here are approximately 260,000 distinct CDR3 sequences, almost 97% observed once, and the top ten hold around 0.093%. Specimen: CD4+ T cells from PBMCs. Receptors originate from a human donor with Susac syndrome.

The CDR3 nucleotides read TGTGCCAGCAGCTTGGCCACAGGGTTCGCCTACAATGAGCAGTTCTTC. Its protein product is CASSLATGFAYNEQFF. The V gene is TRBV5-4, the J gene TRBJ2-1, with D tentatively TRBD1 (6 bases). CDR3 length: 16 residues. CDR1 and CDR2 (germline): SGHNT, YYREEE (reference sequence). The ends were cut back, 0 bases at V and 2 bases at J, with 12 bases in the middle.

This CDR3 reads CAWRTSPNYGYTF. CDR3 in DNA: TGTGCCTGGAGGACCAGCCCTAACTATGGCTACACCTTC. This chain uses TRBV30 with TRBJ1-2; no clear D gene. Between the trimmed V and J ends, which lost 3 bases and 0 bases, there was a span of 8 bases. CDR3 length: 13 residues. In germline, CDR1 is GTSNPN, CDR2 SVGIG (reference sequence). Looking up the rest from reference TRBV30 and TRBJ1-2 gives the full variable domain: SQTIHQWPATLVQPVGSPLSLECTVEGTSNPNLYWYRQAAGRGLQLLFYSVGIGQISSEVPQNLSASRPQDRQFILSSKKLLLSDSGFYLCAWRTSPNYGYTFGSGTRLTVV.

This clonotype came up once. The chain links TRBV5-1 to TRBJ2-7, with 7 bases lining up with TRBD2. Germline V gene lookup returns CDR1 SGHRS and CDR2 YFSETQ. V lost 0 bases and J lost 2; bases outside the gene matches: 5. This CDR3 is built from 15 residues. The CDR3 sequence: CASSLVQGGPYEQYF. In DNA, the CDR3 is TGCGCCAGCAGCTTGGTCCAGGGAGGGCCCTACGAGCAGTACTTC.

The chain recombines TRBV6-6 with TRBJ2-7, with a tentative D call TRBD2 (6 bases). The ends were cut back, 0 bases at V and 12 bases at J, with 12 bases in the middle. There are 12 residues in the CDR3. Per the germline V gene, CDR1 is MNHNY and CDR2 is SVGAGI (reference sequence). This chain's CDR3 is CASSYSHQEGYF. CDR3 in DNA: TGTGCCAGCAGTTACTCGCACCAGGAGGGGTACTTC.

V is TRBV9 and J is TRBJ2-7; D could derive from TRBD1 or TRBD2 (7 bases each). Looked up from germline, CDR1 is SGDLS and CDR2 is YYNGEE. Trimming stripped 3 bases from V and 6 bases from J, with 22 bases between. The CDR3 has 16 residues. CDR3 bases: TGTGCCAGCAGCGGAGGGGGGGGACAGATCCATAGCGAGCAGTACTTC. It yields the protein CASSGGGGQIHSEQYF.

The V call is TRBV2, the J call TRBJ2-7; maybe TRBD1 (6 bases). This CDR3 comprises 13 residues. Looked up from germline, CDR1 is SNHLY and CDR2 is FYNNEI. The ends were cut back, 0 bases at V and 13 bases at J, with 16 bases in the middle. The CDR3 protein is CASSEALGAGDYF. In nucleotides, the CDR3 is TGTGCCAGCAGTGAAGCGCTTGGGGCAGGGGACTACTTC.

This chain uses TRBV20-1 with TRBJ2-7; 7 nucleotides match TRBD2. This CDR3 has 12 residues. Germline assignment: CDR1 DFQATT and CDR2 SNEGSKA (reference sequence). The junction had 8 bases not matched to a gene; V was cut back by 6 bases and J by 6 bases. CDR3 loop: CSAPTSSGEQYF. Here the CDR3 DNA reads TGCAGTGCCCCGACTAGCTCGGGCGAGCAGTACTTC.

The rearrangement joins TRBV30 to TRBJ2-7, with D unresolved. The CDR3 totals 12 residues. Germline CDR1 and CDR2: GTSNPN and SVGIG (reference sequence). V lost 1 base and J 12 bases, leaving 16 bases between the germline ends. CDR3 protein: CAWSGPPSQWYF. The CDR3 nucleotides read TGTGCCTGGAGTGGTCCCCCATCTCAGTGGTACTTC. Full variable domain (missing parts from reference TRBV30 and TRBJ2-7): SQTIHQWPATLVQPVGSPLSLECTVEGTSNPNLYWYRQAAGRGLQLLFYSVGIGQISSEVPQNLSASRPQDRQFILSSKKLLLSDSGFYLCAWSGPPSQWYFGPGTRLTVT.

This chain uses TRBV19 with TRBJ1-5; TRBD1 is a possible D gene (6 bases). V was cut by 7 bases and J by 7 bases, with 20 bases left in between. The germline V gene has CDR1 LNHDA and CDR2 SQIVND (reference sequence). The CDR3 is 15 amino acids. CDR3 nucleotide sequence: TGTGCCAGTACCGAAATAACAGGGATGCGGCAGCCCCAGCATTTT. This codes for CASTEITGMRQPQHF.

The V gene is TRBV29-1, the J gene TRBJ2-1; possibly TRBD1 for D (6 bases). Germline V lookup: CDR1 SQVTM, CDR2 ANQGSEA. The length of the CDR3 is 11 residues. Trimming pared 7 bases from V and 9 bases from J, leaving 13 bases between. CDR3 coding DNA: TGCAGCGGTAGAGTAGGGGGTGAGCAGTTCTTC. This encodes CSGRVGGEQFF.

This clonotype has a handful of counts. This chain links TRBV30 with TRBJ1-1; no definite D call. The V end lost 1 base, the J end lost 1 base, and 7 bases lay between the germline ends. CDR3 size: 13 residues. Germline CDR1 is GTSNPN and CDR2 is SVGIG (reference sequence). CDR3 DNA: TGTGCCTGGAGTGGTGGTTCGAACACTGAAGCTTTCTTT. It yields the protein CAWSGGSNTEAFF.

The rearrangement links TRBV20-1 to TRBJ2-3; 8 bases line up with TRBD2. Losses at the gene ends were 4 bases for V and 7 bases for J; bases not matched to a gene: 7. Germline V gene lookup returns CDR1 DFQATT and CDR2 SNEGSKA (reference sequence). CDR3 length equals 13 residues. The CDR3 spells CSAISAGEYTQYF. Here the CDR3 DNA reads TGCAGTGCTATTTCAGCGGGGGAGTATACGCAGTATTTT.

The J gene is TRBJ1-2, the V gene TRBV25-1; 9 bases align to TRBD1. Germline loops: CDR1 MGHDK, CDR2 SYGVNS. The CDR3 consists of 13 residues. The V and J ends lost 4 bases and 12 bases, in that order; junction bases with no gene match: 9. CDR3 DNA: TGTGCCAGCAGTGCACCCACAGGGGGCGTTGACACCTTC. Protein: CASSAPTGGVDTF.

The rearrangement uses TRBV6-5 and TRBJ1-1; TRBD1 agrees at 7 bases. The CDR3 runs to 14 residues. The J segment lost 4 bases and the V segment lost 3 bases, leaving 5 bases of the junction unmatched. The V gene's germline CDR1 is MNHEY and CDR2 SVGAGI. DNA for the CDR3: TGTGCCAGCAGTTATGACAGGGTTCGCACTGAAGCTTTCTTT. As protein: CASSYDRVRTEAFF.

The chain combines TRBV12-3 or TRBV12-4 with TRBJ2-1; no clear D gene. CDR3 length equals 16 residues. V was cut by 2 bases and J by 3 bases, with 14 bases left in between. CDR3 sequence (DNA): TGTGCCAGCAGTTTACTCTTTGCCGCGGACTACAATGAGCAGTTCTTC. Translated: CASSLLFAADYNEQFF.

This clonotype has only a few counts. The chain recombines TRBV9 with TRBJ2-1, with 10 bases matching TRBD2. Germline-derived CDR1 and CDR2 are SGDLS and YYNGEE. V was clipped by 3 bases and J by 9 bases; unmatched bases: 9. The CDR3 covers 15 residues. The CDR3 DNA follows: TGTGCCAGCAGCGCTTCTCTAGCGGGGGCCAGTGAGCAGTTCTTC. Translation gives CASSASLAGASEQFF.

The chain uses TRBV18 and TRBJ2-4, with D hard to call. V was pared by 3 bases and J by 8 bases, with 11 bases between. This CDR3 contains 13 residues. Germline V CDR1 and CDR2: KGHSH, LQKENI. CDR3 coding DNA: TGTGCCAGCTCACCTTCATCCGGCGACATTCAGTACTTC. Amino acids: CASSPSSGDIQYF.

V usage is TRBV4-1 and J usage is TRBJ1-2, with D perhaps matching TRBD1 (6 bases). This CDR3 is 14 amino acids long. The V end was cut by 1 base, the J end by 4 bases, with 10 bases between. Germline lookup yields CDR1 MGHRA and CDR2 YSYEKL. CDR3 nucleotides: TGCGCCAGCAGCCAAGTGGGGGGGCGCTATGGCTACACCTTC. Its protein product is CASSQVGGRYGYTF.

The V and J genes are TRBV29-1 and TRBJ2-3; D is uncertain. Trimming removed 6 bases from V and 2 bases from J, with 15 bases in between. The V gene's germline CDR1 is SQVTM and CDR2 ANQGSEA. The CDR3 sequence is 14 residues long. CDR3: CSVPRTPNTDTQYF. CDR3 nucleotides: TGCAGCGTCCCAAGGACCCCCAACACAGATACGCAGTATTTT.

Here the CDR3 reads CASSSQIPGPDTQYF. Here the CDR3 DNA reads TGTGCCAGCAGTTCCCAGATCCCAGGACCAGATACGCAGTATTTT. The chain recombines TRBV6-5 with TRBJ2-3; unclear D gene. The ends were cut back, 4 bases at V and 4 bases at J, with 15 bases in the middle. Germline V gene sequence: CDR1 MNHEY, CDR2 SVGAGI. The CDR3 is 15 amino acids.

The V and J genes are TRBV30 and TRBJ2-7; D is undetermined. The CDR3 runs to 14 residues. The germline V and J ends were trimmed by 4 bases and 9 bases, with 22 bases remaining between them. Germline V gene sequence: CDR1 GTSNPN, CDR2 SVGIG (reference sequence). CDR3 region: CAWTPGRASMGQYF. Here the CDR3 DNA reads TGTGCCTGGACTCCAGGAAGGGCTTCCATGGGGCAGTACTTC.

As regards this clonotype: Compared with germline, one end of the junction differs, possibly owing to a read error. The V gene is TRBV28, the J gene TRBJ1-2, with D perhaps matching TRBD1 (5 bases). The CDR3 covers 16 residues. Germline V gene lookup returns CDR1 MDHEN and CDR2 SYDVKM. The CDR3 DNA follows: TGTGCCAGCAGGTCGAGGACTGGGAAAGGGACCTATGGCTACCCCTTC. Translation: CASRSRTGKGTYGYPF.

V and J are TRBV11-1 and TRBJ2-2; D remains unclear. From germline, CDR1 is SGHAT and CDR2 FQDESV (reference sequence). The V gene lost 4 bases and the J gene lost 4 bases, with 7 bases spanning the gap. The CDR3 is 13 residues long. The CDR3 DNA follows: TGTGCCAGCAGCTCCCAGATCACCGGGGAGCTGTTTTTT. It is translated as CASSSQITGELFF.

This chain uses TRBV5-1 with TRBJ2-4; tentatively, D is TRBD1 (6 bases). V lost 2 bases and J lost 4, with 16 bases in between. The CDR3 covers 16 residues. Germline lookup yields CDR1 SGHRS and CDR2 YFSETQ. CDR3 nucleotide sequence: TGCGCCAGCAGCTTACCGGACAGTCTAGAAAAAAACATTCAGTACTTC. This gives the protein CASSLPDSLEKNIQYF.

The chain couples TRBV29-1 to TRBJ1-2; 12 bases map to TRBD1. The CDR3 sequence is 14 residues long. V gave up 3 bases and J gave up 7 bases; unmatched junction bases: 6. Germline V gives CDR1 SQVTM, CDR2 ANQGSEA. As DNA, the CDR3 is TGCAGCGTTGACCTGGGACAGGGGGCAGGTGGCTACACCTTC. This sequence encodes CSVDLGQGAGGYTF.

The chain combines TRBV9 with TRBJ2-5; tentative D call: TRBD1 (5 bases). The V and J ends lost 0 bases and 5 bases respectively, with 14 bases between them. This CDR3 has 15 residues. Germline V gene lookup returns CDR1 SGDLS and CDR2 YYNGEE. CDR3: CASSVGYSAGETQYF. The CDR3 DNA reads TGTGCCAGCAGCGTAGGATACTCCGCAGGGGAGACCCAGTACTTC.

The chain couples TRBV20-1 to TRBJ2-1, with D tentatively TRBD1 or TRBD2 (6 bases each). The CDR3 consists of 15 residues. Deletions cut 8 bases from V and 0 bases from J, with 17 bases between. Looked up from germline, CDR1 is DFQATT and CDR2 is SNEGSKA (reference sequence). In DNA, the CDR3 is TGCAGTACGGGGGCTCCGCCGAGCTCCTACAATGAGCAGTTCTTC. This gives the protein CSTGAPPSSYNEQFF.

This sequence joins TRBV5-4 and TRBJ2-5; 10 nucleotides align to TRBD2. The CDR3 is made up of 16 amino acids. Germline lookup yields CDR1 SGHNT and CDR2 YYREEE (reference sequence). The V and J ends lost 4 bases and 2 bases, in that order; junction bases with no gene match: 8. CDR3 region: CASSPWTSGEQETQYF. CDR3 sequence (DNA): TGTGCCAGCAGCCCGTGGACTAGCGGAGAGCAAGAGACCCAGTACTTC.

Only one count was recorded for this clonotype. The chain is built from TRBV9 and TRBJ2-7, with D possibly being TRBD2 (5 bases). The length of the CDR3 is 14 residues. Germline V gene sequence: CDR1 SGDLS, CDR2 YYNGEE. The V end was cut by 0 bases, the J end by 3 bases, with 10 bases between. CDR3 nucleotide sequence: TGTGCCAGCAGCGTAGCCTTTGAGGGCTACGAGCAGTACTTC. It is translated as CASSVAFEGYEQYF.

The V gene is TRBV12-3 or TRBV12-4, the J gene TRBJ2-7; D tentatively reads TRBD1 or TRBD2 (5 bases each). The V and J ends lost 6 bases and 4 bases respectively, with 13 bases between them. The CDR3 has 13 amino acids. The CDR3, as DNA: TGTGCCAGCAGACCGGGACGGAGTTACGAGCAGTACTTC. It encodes CASRPGRSYEQYF.

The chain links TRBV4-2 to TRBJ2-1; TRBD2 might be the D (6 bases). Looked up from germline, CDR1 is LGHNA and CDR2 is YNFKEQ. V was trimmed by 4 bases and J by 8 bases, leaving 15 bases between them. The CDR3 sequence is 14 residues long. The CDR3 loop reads CASSPRRVGDEQFF. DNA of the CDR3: TGTGCCAGCAGCCCAAGGAGGGTCGGAGATGAGCAGTTCTTC.

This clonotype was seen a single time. The chain's CDR3 is CASSPREDAEAFF. The CDR3 DNA is TGTGCCAGCTCACCCAGGGAGGACGCTGAAGCTTTCTTT. The chain joins TRBV18 to TRBJ1-1, with D possibly matching TRBD1 (5 bases). V was shortened by 3 bases and J by 6 bases, with 11 bases between the two germline ends. The CDR3 runs 13 residues. CDR1 KGHSH and CDR2 LQKENI come from the germline V gene.